These 15 T cell receptor beta chains came from one sample sequenced in a study of T cells after yellow fever vaccination (dated by TCRdb to between 2018 and 2020). Libraries were prepared through 5' RACE. Sequenced on an Illumina NovaSeq 6000. TCRdb trimmed the raw reads at Q25, called clones with MiXCR and kept productive beta chains. Merged by CDR3 protein, the rows form single entries marked with the most common genes and DNA. The sample contains some 240,000 distinct CDR3 sequences, 2.5% to 3.5% of them found a single time. Together, the top ten hold around 3% of the sample. This specimen's treatment or condition label, per the study, means: live attenuated yellow fever vaccine strain. The source material was CD4+ T cells sorted from PBMCs, sampled 10 days after the yellow fever booster vaccination. These receptors originate from a man between 18 and 29 years old who received the YFV17D yellow fever vaccine.

The chain combines TRBV11-2 with TRBJ2-1; TRBD2 matches at 7 bases. This CDR3 is built from 14 residues. Trimming removed 3 bases from V and 7 bases from J; junction bases left unmatched: 6. From germline, CDR1 is SGHAT and CDR2 FQNNGV. This chain's CDR3 is CASSFGGGGNEQFF. In nucleotides, the CDR3 is TGTGCCAGCAGCTTTGGCGGCGGGGGAAATGAGCAGTTCTTC.

This clonotype was seen repeatedly, ten times or more. This chain links TRBV6-5 with TRBJ2-5; TRBD1 might be the D (7 bases). CDR1 and CDR2 from the germline V gene are MNHEY and SVGAGI. The CDR3 runs 15 residues. Trimming pared 5 bases from V and 4 bases from J, leaving 17 bases between. CDR3 in DNA: TGTGCCAGCAGTAAGGGGACAGTGGGGGGAGAGACCCAGTACTTC. It translates to CASSKGTVGGETQYF.

This clonotype was seen ten or more times. The DNA of the CDR3 is TGTGCCAGCAGCCTAATGGGGCAAGCCTCCTACAATGAGCAGTTCTTC. Translated, it gives CASSLMGQASYNEQFF. The J gene is TRBJ2-1, the V gene TRBV7-9; weak D call: TRBD1 (5 bases). In germline, CDR1 is SEHNR, CDR2 FQNEAQ (reference sequence). This CDR3 has 16 amino acids. The V gene lost 5 bases and the J gene lost 0 bases, with 14 bases spanning the gap.

V usage is TRBV4-3 and J usage is TRBJ1-2; D not certain. With 3 bases removed from V and 4 bases from J, the gap between germline ends came to 15 bases. The CDR3 is 15 amino acids. In germline, CDR1 is LGHNA, CDR2 YSLEER. This chain's CDR3 is CASSQRTGNIYGYTF. The CDR3 DNA sequence: TGCGCCAGCAGCCAGAGAACGGGGAACATCTATGGCTACACCTTC.

This clonotype was counted a few times. The chain joins TRBV5-5 to TRBJ1-1, with TRBD1 as a possible D gene (6 bases). Trimming removed 3 bases from V and 4 bases from J, with 16 bases in between. The CDR3 is 15 amino acids. Germline lookup yields CDR1 SGHKS and CDR2 YYEKEE (reference sequence). The CDR3 spells CASSSRTEKATEAFF. The CDR3 nucleotides read TGTGCCAGCAGCTCCAGGACAGAAAAGGCCACTGAAGCTTTCTTT.

This clonotype was detected many times. V is TRBV10-2 and J is TRBJ1-1; 7 bases agree with TRBD1. J was trimmed by 6 bases and V by 5 bases; bases with no gene match: 9. CDR1 and CDR2 (germline): WSHSY, SAAADI. The CDR3 sequence is 14 residues long. In DNA form, the CDR3 reads TGCGCCAGCAGTACCGAGCAGAGGGGGCCTGAAGCTTTCTTT. Protein sequence: CASSTEQRGPEAFF.

This clonotype was seen a handful of times. CDR3 loop: CASRGLAGLSTDTQYF. The CDR3 region has the DNA TGTGCCAGCAGGGGACTAGCGGGGTTAAGCACAGATACGCAGTATTTT. This chain links TRBV11-2 with TRBJ2-3; 13 bases map to TRBD2. The germline CDR1 and CDR2 sequences are SGHAT and FQNNGV. V lost 6 bases and J lost 0; bases outside the gene matches: 3. The CDR3 has 16 residues.

This clonotype was found many times. This rearrangement joins TRBV5-1 to TRBJ1-4; no clear D. V gave up 0 bases and J gave up 0 bases, with 6 bases separating them. This CDR3 comprises 15 residues. Germline CDR1 reads SGHRS; CDR2 reads YFSETQ. Here the CDR3 reads CASSLVSTTNEKLFF. CDR3 nucleotide sequence: TGCGCCAGCAGCTTGGTTAGCACAACTAATGAAAAACTGTTTTTT.

This clonotype was counted at least ten times. V usage is TRBV12-3 or TRBV12-4 and J usage is TRBJ1-2, with D possibly being TRBD1 (6 bases). The V gene lost 2 bases and the J gene lost 4 bases, with 11 bases spanning the gap. The CDR3 has 14 amino acids. CDR3 bases: TGTGCCAGCAGTTTAACGGGGGCGCTCTATGGCTACACCTTC. Protein: CASSLTGALYGYTF.

This clonotype was seen repeatedly, ten times or more. The chain couples TRBV5-1 to TRBJ1-1, with D maybe TRBD1 (5 bases). Germline V gene lookup returns CDR1 SGHRS and CDR2 YFSETQ. The ends were cut back, 4 bases at V and 4 bases at J, with 11 bases in the middle. The CDR3 loop spans 13 amino acids. The chain's CDR3 is CASSRGGGTEAFF. CDR3 DNA: TGCGCCAGCAGCCGGGGGGGAGGCACTGAAGCTTTCTTT.

This clonotype was counted at least ten times. The V and J genes are TRBV9 and TRBJ1-2; D remains unclear. V lost 3 bases to trimming and J lost 8 bases, with 17 bases between them. The CDR3 consists of 14 residues. Germline-derived CDR1 and CDR2 are SGDLS and YYNGEE. The CDR3 reads CASSAIGSVRGYTF. The CDR3 bases are TGTGCCAGCAGCGCAATTGGTAGCGTCCGGGGCTACACCTTC.

The V gene is TRBV6-5, the J gene TRBJ2-1; TRBD1 aligns across 12 bases. The germline V gene has CDR1 MNHEY and CDR2 SVGAGI. The V and J ends lost 5 bases and 7 bases, in that order; junction bases with no gene match: 9. The CDR3 totals 16 residues. The CDR3: CASSASGQGAFNEQFF. CDR3 sequence (DNA): TGTGCCAGCAGTGCCTCGGGACAGGGGGCCTTTAATGAGCAGTTCTTC.

V and J are TRBV15 and TRBJ2-1, with no clear D. Germline V gene data show CDR1 as LNHNV and CDR2 as YYDKDF (reference sequence). The CDR3 is made up of 15 amino acids. V was clipped by 0 bases and J by 9 bases, with 15 bases between them. The CDR3 spells CATSRDVSALGEQFF. In DNA, the CDR3 is TGTGCCACCAGCAGAGACGTTTCGGCGCTGGGTGAGCAGTTCTTC. Full variable domain (outside the CDR3, taken from reference TRBV15 and TRBJ2-1): DAMVIQNPRYQVTQFGKPVTLSCSQTLNHNVMYWYQQKSSQAPKLLFHYYDKDFNNEADTPDNFQSRRPNTSFCFLDIRSPGLGDTAMYLCATSRDVSALGEQFFGPGTRLTVL.

This clonotype appeared many times. The J gene is TRBJ2-3, the V gene TRBV5-1; tentatively, D is TRBD1 (5 bases). This CDR3 has 14 amino acids. Trimming left V 5 bases short and J 0 bases short, with 10 bases between. Germline V CDR1 and CDR2: SGHRS, YFSETQ. CDR3 region: CASSSGPSTDTQYF. CDR3 nucleotides: TGCGCCAGCAGTTCAGGGCCTAGCACAGATACGCAGTATTTT. Full variable domain (remainder filled in from reference TRBV5-1 and TRBJ2-3): KAGVTQTPRYLIKTRGQQVTLSCSPISGHRSVSWYQQTPGQGLQFLFEYFSETQRNKGNFPGRFSGRQFSNSRSEMNVSTLELGDSALYLCASSSGPSTDTQYFGPGTRLTVL.

In its sample, this clonotype was seen many times. The chain joins TRBV4-3 to TRBJ2-3, with 10 bases fitting TRBD2. J gave up 6 bases and V 0 bases, and 9 bases lay outside the gene matches. Germline assignment: CDR1 LGHNA and CDR2 YSLEER. There are 17 residues in the CDR3. The CDR3 reads CASSQDGSGGAVDTQYF. CDR3 in DNA: TGCGCCAGCAGCCAAGATGGAAGCGGGGGGGCCGTTGATACGCAGTATTTT.